This TCR beta chain was sequenced during a study of blood T cell repertoires in COVID-19. Whole-study context: Sample material is recorded as cDNA or gDNA derived from T cells, B-cell-depleted T cells, or PBMCs.

Original processing methods: The authors estimated nucleated cell counts from reference gene primer amplification. Sequenced by immunoSEQ multiplex PCR; TCRdb stores in-frame clones only, minus some. That table is the source of V, J and clone size, and D and trimming were worked out from the DNA. The data show about 180,000 clones, roughly 82% seen once. This clone was detected only a few times. Across about two dozen US areas, participants ranged in age from roughly 18 to 95 years. Assignments of participants to cohorts depended upon their own reported clinical history. The CDR3 extends over 13 amino acids. Germline V lookup: CDR1 SNHLY, CDR2 FYNNEI. Trimming shortened V by 8 bases and J by 4 bases, and 14 bases separated the two germline ends.

The sample comprised PBMCs or T cells enriched from blood (not recorded which). V is TRBV2 and J is TRBJ1-2, with D perhaps matching TRBD1 (5 bases). This sequence originates from a man in his fifties or sixties who had recovered from COVID-19. The CDR3 coding sequence is TGTGCCAGCCTGACCGACAGACTCTATGGCTACACCTTC. As protein: CASLTDRLYGYTF. Variable domain in full (rest from reference TRBV2 and TRBJ1-2): EPEVTQTPSHQVTQMGQEVILRCVPISNHLYFYWYRQILGQKVEFLVSFYNNEISEKSEIFDDQFSVERPDGSNFTLKIRSTKLEDSAMYFCASLTDRLYGYTFGSGTRLTVV.